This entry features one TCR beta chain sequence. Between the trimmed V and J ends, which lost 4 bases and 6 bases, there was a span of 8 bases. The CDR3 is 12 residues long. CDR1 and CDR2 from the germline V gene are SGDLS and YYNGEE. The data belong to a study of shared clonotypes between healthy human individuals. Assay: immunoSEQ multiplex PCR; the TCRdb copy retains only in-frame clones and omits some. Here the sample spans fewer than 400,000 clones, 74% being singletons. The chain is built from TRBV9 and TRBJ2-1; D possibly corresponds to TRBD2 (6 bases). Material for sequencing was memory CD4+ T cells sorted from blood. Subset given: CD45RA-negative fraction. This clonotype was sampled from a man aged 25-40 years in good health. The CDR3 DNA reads TGTGCCAGCAGCCGCGGGGCCAATGAGCAGTTCTTC. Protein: CASSRGANEQFF.